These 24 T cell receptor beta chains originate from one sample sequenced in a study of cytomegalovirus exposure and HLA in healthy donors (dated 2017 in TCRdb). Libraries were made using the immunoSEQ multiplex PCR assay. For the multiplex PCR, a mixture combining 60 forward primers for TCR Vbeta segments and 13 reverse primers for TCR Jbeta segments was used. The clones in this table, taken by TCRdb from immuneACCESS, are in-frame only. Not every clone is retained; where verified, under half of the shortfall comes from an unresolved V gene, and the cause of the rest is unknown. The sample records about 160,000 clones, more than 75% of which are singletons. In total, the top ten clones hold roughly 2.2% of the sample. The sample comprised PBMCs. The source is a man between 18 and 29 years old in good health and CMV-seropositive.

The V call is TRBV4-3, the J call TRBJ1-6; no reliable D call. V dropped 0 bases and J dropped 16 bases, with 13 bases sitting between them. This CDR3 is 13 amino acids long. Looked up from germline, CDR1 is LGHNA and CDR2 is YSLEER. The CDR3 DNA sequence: TGCGCCAGCAGCCAAGACCGATCGCAGGAACTCCACTTT. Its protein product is CASSQDRSQELHF.

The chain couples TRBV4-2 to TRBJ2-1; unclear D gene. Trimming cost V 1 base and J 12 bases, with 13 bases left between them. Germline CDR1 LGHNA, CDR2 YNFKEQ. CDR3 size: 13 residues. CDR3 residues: CASSQAGGLGQFF. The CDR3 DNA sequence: TGTGCCAGCAGCCAAGCTGGCGGCCTGGGGCAGTTCTTC.

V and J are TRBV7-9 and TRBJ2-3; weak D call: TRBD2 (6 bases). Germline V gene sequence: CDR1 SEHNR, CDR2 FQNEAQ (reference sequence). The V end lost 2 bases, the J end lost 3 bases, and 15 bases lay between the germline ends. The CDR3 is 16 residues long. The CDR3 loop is CASSLLGGLGTDTQYF. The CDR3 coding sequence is TGTGCCAGCAGCTTATTAGGAGGGTTAGGGACAGATACGCAGTATTTT.

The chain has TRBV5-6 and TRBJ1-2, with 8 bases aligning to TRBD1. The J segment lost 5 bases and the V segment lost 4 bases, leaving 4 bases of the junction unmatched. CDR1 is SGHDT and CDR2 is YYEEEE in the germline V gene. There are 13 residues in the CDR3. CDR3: CASSKDRGYGYTF. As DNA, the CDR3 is TGTGCCAGCAGCAAAGACAGGGGATATGGCTACACCTTC.

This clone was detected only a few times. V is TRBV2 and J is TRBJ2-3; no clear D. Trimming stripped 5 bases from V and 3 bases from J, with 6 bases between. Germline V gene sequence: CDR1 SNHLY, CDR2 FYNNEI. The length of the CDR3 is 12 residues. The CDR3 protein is CASSPMTDTQYF. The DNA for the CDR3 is TGTGCCAGCAGTCCAATGACAGATACGCAGTATTTT. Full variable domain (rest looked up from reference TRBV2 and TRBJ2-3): EPEVTQTPSHQVTQMGQEVILRCVPISNHLYFYWYRQILGQKVEFLVSFYNNEISEKSEIFDDQFSVERPDGSNFTLKIRSTKLEDSAMYFCASSPMTDTQYFGPGTRLTVL.

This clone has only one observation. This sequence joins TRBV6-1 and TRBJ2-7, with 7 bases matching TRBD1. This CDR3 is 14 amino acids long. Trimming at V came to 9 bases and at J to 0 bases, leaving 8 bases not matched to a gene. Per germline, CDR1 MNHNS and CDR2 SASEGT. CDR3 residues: CASLTGFSSYEQYF. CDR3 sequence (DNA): TGTGCCAGTTTGACAGGGTTCAGCTCCTACGAGCAGTACTTC.

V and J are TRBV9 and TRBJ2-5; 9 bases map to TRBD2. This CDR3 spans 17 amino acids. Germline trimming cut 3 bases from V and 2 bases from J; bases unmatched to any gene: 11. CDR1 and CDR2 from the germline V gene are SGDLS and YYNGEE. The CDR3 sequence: CASSAGLGGGAQETQYF. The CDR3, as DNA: TGTGCCAGCAGCGCAGGACTGGGCGGGGGGGCTCAAGAGACCCAGTACTTC.

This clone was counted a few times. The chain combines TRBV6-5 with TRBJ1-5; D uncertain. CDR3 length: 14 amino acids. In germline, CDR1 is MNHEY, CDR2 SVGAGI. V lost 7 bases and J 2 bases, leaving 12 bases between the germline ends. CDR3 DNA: TGTGCCAGCAAGGAACAGAATGGCAATCAGCCCCAGCATTTT. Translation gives CASKEQNGNQPQHF.

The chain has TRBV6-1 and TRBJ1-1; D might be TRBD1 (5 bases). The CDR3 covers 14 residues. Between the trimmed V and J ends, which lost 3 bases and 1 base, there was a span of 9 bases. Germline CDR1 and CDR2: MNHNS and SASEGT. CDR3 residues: CASSDPRENTEAFF. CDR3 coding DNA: TGTGCCAGCAGTGATCCCAGGGAGAACACTGAAGCTTTCTTT.

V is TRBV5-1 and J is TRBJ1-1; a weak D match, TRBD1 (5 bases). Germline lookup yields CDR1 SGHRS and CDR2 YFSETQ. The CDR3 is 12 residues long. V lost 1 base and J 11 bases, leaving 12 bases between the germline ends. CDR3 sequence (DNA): TGCGCCAGCAGCTTGTGGGCAGGGTATGCTTTCTTT. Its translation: CASSLWAGYAFF.

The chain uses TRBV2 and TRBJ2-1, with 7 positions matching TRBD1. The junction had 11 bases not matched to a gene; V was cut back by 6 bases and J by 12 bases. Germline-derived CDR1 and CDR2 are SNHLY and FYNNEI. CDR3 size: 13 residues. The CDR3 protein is CASSDREKDRQFF. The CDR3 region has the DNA TGTGCCAGCAGCGACAGGGAGAAAGATCGGCAGTTCTTC.

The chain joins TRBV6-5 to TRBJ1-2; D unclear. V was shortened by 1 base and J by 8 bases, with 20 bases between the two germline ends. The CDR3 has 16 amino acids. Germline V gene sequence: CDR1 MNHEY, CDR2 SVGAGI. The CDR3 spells CASSYLTSTRGGGYTF. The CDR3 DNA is TGTGCCAGCAGTTACTTAACCTCCACCCGCGGCGGGGGCTACACCTTC.

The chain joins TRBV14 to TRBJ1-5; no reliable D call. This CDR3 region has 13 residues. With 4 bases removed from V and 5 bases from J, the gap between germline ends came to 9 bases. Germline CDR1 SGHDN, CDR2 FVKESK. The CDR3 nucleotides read TGTGCCAGCAGCCTCTCCCGTGATCAGCCCCAGCATTTT. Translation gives CASSLSRDQPQHF.

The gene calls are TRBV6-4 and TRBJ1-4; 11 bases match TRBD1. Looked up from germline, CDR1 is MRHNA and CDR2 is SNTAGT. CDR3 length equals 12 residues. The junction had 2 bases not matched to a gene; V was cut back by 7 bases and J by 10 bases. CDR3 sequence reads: CASKDRGRKLFF. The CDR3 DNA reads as TGTGCCAGCAAGGACAGGGGGCGAAAACTGTTTTTT.

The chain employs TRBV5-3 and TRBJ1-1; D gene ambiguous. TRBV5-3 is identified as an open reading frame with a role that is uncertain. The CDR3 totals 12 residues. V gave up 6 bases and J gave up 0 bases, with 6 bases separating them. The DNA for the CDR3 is TGTGCCAGAAAAGCCCTGAACACTGAAGCTTTCTTT. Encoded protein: CARKALNTEAFF.

CDR3 amino acids: CSVERGAGYTF. The CDR3, as DNA: TGCAGCGTTGAGCGGGGAGCCGGCTACACCTTC. The chain is built from TRBV29-1 and TRBJ1-2; D is unclear. The V and J ends lost 3 bases and 8 bases respectively, with 10 bases between them. There are 11 residues in the CDR3. CDR1 SQVTM and CDR2 ANQGSEA come from the germline V gene. The full variable domain, rest sourced from reference TRBV29-1 and TRBJ1-2, is SAVISQKPSRDICQRGTSLTIQCQVDSQVTMMFWYRQQPGQSLTLIATANQGSEATYESGFVIDKFPISRPNLTFSTLTVSNMSPEDSSIYLCSVERGAGYTFGSGTRLTVV.

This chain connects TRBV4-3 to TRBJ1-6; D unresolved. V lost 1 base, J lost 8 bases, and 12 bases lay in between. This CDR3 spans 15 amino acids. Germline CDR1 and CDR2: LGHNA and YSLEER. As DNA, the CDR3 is TGCGCCAGCAGCCAAGGGGCCCAGAATTATTCACCCCTCCACTTT. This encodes CASSQGAQNYSPLHF.

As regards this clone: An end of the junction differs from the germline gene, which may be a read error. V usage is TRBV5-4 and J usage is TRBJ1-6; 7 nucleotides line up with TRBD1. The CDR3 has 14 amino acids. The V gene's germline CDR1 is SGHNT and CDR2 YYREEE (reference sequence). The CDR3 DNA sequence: TGTGCCAGCAGCTTGGACAGGGGTACTTCACTCCTCCACTTT. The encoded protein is CASSLDRGTSLLHF.

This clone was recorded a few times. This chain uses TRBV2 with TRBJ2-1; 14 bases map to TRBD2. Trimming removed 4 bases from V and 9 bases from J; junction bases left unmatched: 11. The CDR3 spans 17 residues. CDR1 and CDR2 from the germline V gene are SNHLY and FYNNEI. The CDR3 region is CASSGPTSGGASGEQFF. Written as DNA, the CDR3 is TGTGCCAGCAGTGGGCCGACTAGCGGGGGGGCCTCGGGTGAGCAGTTCTTC.

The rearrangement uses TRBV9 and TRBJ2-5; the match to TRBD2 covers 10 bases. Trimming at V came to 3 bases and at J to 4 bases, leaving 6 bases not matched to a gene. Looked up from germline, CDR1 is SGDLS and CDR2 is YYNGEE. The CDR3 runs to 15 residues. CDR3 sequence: CASSDIAGGTETQYF. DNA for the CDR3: TGTGCCAGCAGCGACATAGCGGGGGGAACAGAGACCCAGTACTTC.

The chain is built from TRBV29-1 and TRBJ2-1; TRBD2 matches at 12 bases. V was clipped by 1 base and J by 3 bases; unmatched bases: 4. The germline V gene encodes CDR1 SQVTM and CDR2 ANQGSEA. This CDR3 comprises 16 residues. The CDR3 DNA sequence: TGCAGCGTTGAAGGACTAGCGGGGGAAAACTACAATGAGCAGTTCTTC. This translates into CSVEGLAGENYNEQFF.

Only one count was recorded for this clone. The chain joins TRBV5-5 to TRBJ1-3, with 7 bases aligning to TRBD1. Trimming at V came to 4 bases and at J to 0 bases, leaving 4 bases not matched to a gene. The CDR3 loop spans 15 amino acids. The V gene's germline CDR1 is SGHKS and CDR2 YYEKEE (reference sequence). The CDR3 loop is CASSRQGGSGNTIYF. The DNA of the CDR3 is TGTGCCAGCAGCCGGCAGGGGGGCTCTGGAAACACCATATATTTT.

CDR3 amino acids: CASSQEGGGDTQYF. Here the CDR3 DNA reads TGTGCCAGCAGTCAGGAGGGAGGGGGAGATACGCAGTATTTT. The chain couples TRBV13 to TRBJ2-3; the D gene is possibly TRBD2 (7 bases). The CDR3 runs to 14 residues. Germline V lookup: CDR1 PRHDT, CDR2 FYEKMQ (reference sequence). Between the trimmed V and J ends, which lost 6 bases and 5 bases, there was a span of 15 bases.

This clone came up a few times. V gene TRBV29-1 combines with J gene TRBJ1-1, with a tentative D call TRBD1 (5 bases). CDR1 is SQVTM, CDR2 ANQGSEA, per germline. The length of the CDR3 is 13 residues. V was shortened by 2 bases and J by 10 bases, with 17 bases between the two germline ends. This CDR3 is CSVEWGSQGLAFF. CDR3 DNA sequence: TGCAGCGTTGAATGGGGAAGTCAGGGCCTAGCTTTCTTT.